This T cell receptor (beta chain) was recovered during a study of CD8+CD57+ T cells in acquired aplastic anemia. As to this clonotype: The target antigen is unknown. At one end, the junction sequence differs from germline, possibly due to a read error.

Study conclusions and caveats: Patients shared about 30 CD8+ CDR3 sequences with controls.

This CDR3 has 14 residues. CDR1 SGHTA and CDR2 FQGTGA come from the germline V gene. TCR beta VDJ and CDR3 profiles were obtained from a genomic DNA template. TCRdb reanalysed the reads using MiXCR and keeps one entry per CDR3 protein. The sample holds about 400,000 distinct CDR3 sequences, just under 70% seen once. The V and J genes are TRBV7-3 and TRBJ2-7; D is undetermined. Sequenced material: sorted CD4+, CD8+, or CD8+CD57+ T cells (not recorded which) from PBMCs. This clonotype originated in a human donor in good health, serving as a control. CDR3 protein: CASSVNAETTEAFF. CDR3 in DNA: TGTGCCAGCAGCGTAAACGCAGAAACCACTGAAGCTTTCTTC.